These 19 T cell receptor beta chains originate from one sample sequenced in a study of identical twins. MiXCR, applied by TCRdb to the 5' RACE reads, yields one record per CDR3 protein. The table includes 510,000 or so distinct CDR3 sequences, 13% to 15% detected once. Separately, the same data were catalogued under a study of yellow fever vaccine responses in identical twins.

Sequencing was done on a sample of CD4+ T cells sorted from blood. The source of these receptors is a young woman in good health.

This clonotype was observed a few times. The chain employs TRBV6-5 and TRBJ2-7; no definite D call. The CDR3 runs 11 residues. Trimming stripped 3 bases from V and 6 bases from J, with 6 bases between. Germline V gives CDR1 MNHEY, CDR2 SVGAGI. CDR3: CASSYSGEQYF. As DNA, the CDR3 is TGTGCCAGCAGTTATTCAGGCGAGCAGTACTTC.

Only a few counts were recorded for this clonotype. The V gene is TRBV10-3, the J gene TRBJ1-5; no clear D. CDR3 length: 14 residues. Deletions cut 0 bases from V and 5 bases from J, with 8 bases between. Germline loops: CDR1 ENHRY, CDR2 SYGVKD. CDR3 nucleotide sequence: TGTGCCATCAGTGAGTCACTAATCGATCAGCCCCAGCATTTT. Protein sequence: CAISESLIDQPQHF.

The chain couples TRBV7-9 to TRBJ2-1; 15 nucleotides align to TRBD2. This CDR3 spans 17 amino acids. Germline V gene data show CDR1 as SEHNR and CDR2 as FQNEAQ (reference sequence). Trimming took 5 bases from V and 4 from J; bases not matched to a gene: 6. The CDR3 DNA reads TGTGCCAGCAGCGTAACGGGACTAGCGGGAGGATACAATGAGCAGTTCTTC. It yields the protein CASSVTGLAGGYNEQFF.

This clonotype was counted only a few times. The J gene is TRBJ1-4, the V gene TRBV20-1; D is unclear. The CDR3 length is 13 residues. Germline V gene lookup returns CDR1 DFQATT and CDR2 SNEGSKA (reference sequence). Trimming pared 2 bases from V and 0 bases from J, leaving 4 bases between. CDR3 region: CSARSATNEKLFF. The CDR3 nucleotides read TGCAGTGCTAGAAGTGCAACTAATGAAAAACTGTTTTTT.

A few counts support this clonotype. This chain joins TRBV10-3 and TRBJ2-1, with D perhaps being TRBD1 or TRBD2 (5 bases each). The V end was cut by 4 bases, the J end by 9 bases, with 16 bases between. This CDR3 region has 14 residues. Germline values: CDR1 ENHRY, CDR2 SYGVKD. DNA for the CDR3: TGTGCCATCAGTGTAGTCAGGGAGTCCACTGAGCAGTTCTTC. Its protein product is CAISVVRESTEQFF.

The CDR3 DNA reads TGTGCCAGCAGGGACAGATTCCAAGAGACCCAGTACTTC. Encoded protein: CASRDRFQETQYF. This chain connects TRBV28 to TRBJ2-5; a weak D match, TRBD1 (6 bases). Looked up from germline, CDR1 is MDHEN and CDR2 is SYDVKM. The CDR3 totals 13 residues. The V end was cut by 6 bases, the J end by 1 base, with 9 bases between.

V usage is TRBV6-1 and J usage is TRBJ1-1; 8 bases are shared with TRBD1. Germline-derived CDR1 and CDR2 are MNHNS and SASEGT. The CDR3 has 14 residues. J was trimmed by 1 base and V by 7 bases; bases with no gene match: 5. CDR3 sequence reads: CASTHRGKNTEAFF. CDR3 DNA sequence: TGTGCCAGCACGCACAGGGGGAAGAACACTGAAGCTTTCTTT.

This chain connects TRBV3-1 to TRBJ1-2, with D tentatively TRBD1 (6 bases). This CDR3 has 13 amino acids. Trimming cost V 3 bases and J 4 bases, with 9 bases left between them. Germline-derived CDR1 and CDR2 are LGHDT and YNNKEL (reference sequence). For the CDR3, the DNA is TGTGCCAGCAGCCATGACAGGCCCTATGGCTACACCTTC. This gives the protein CASSHDRPYGYTF.

This rearrangement joins TRBV5-5 to TRBJ2-1; possible D gene TRBD2, 6 bases. Germline V gene data show CDR1 as SGHKS and CDR2 as YYEKEE (reference sequence). V lost 6 bases and J 4 bases, leaving 11 bases between the germline ends. This CDR3 is built from 13 residues. The CDR3 is CASTHGGYNEQFF. The CDR3 DNA follows: TGTGCCAGCACCCATGGGGGGTACAATGAGCAGTTCTTC. The entire variable domain, with the rest obtained from reference TRBV5-5 and TRBJ2-1, is as follows: DAGVTQSPTHLIKTRGQQVTLRCSPISGHKSVSWYQQVLGQGPQFIFQYYEKEERGRGNFPDRFSARQFPNYSSELNVNALLLGDSALYLCASTHGGYNEQFFGPGTRLTVL.

This clonotype has a handful of counts. This rearrangement joins TRBV9 to TRBJ1-3, with D possibly being TRBD1 (5 bases). The CDR3 loop spans 15 amino acids. Trimming removed 0 bases at V and 4 bases at J, with 11 bases between. Germline V CDR1 and CDR2: SGDLS, YYNGEE. CDR3 residues: CASSVGGDAGNTIYF. CDR3 nucleotide sequence: TGTGCCAGCAGCGTAGGAGGGGATGCCGGAAACACCATATATTTT.

At least ten counts were recorded for this clonotype. CDR3 region: CASSLVGSETQYF. The CDR3 coding sequence is TGTGCCAGCAGTTTAGTCGGAAGTGAGACCCAGTACTTC. J is TRBJ2-5 and V is TRBV12-3 or TRBV12-4; D gene ambiguous. This CDR3 has 13 amino acids. Deletions cut 1 base from V and 5 bases from J, with 8 bases between.

This clonotype was recorded a few times. The rearrangement uses TRBV12-5 and TRBJ2-1, with D possibly being TRBD1 (6 bases). The germline V and J ends were trimmed by 6 bases and 0 bases, with 15 bases remaining between them. Germline CDR1 is LGHNT and CDR2 is FRNRAP. CDR3 length equals 16 residues. The CDR3 nucleotides are TGTGCTAGTGGCTCCGGACAGCTGAGCTCCTACAATGAGCAGTTCTTC. Its translation: CASGSGQLSSYNEQFF.

In its sample, this clonotype was seen many times. The V and J genes are TRBV20-1 and TRBJ2-1; no firm D call. Trimming removed 2 bases from V and 4 bases from J, with 3 bases in between. CDR3 length: 11 residues. Germline lookup yields CDR1 DFQATT and CDR2 SNEGSKA (reference sequence). In DNA form, the CDR3 reads TGCAGTGCTAGACCTTACAATGAGCAGTTCTTC. Translating it yields CSARPYNEQFF.

This clonotype has more than one count but fewer than ten. In DNA, the CDR3 is TGCAGTGCTACCCCCGGCAATCAGCCCCAGCATTTT. Protein: CSATPGNQPQHF. The chain uses TRBV20-1 and TRBJ1-5; D is unclear. Germline CDR1 DFQATT, CDR2 SNEGSKA (reference sequence). V lost 4 bases to trimming and J lost 2 bases, with 6 bases between them. The CDR3 runs to 12 residues.

CDR3 nucleotides: TGTGCCAGCAGACGACCCTTAGCAGATACGCAGTATTTT. Its translation: CASRRPLADTQYF. This chain joins TRBV6-1 and TRBJ2-3; D not certain. CDR1 is MNHNS and CDR2 is SASEGT in the germline V gene. This CDR3 comprises 13 residues. Between the trimmed V and J ends, which lost 6 bases and 4 bases, there was a span of 11 bases.

The chain recombines TRBV11-2 with TRBJ2-5; 8 bases map to TRBD2. V dropped 7 bases and J dropped 5; count of bases not matched to a gene: 24. Germline values: CDR1 SGHAT, CDR2 FQNNGV. The CDR3 sequence is 19 residues long. CDR3 nucleotides: TGTGCCAGCACCCTGGTAGGGGCTAGCGGGTCTATACGAGGGGAGACCCAGTACTTC. Its translation is CASTLVGASGSIRGETQYF.

This clonotype has only a few counts. This chain connects TRBV25-1 to TRBJ2-7, with D tentatively TRBD2 (5 bases). Trimming removed 5 bases at V and 2 bases at J, with 10 bases between. In germline, CDR1 is MGHDK, CDR2 SYGVNS. The CDR3 is 13 residues long. CDR3: CASSLPGTYEQYF. The CDR3 DNA reads TGTGCCAGCAGTCTCCCGGGGACCTACGAGCAGTACTTC.

The V gene is TRBV7-9, the J gene TRBJ2-1; 16 bases align to TRBD2. Germline CDR1 and CDR2: SEHNR and FQNEAQ (reference sequence). Unmatched junction bases numbered 9, after V lost 6 bases and J lost 7 bases. The CDR3 length is 17 residues. CDR3 nucleotides: TGTGCCAGCAGTGAACCGGGACTAGCGGGAGGGCCTAATGAGCAGTTCTTC. It specifies CASSEPGLAGGPNEQFF.

The rearrangement links TRBV20-1 to TRBJ2-3; D perhaps matches TRBD2 (6 bases). Germline V lookup: CDR1 DFQATT, CDR2 SNEGSKA (reference sequence). The germline V and J ends were trimmed by 3 bases and 4 bases, with 14 bases remaining between them. The CDR3 loop spans 14 amino acids. CDR3 DNA sequence: TGCAGTGCTAGCCTACGGCGGGGTTCAGATACGCAGTATTTT. This encodes CSASLRRGSDTQYF.